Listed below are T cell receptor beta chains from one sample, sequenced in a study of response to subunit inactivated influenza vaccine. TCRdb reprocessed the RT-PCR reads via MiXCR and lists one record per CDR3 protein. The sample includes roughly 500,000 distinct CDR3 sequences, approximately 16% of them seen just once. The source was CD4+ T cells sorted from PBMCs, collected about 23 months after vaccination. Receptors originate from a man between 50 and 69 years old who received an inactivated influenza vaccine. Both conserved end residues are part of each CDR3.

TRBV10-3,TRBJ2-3,CAISPGLARSDTQYF
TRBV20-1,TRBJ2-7,CSARVFGGSTYEQYF
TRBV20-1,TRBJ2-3,CSAKEDTDTQYF
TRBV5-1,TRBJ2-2,CASSGTVQGLSGELFF
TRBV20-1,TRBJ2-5,CSAPRWVAGGEKTQYF
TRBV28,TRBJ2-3,CASSSPLLDLYF
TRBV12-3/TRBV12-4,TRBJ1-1,CASSPGGHYTEAFF
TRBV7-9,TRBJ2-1,CASSLSGVKGEQFF
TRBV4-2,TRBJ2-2,CASSQDPIGATTGELFF
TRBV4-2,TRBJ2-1,CASSQDRASFFNEQFF
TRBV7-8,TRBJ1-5,CASSQMRDGIQPQHF
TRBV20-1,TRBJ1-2,CSGGGGYGYTF
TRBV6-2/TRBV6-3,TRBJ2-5,CASSNSRSGQETQYF
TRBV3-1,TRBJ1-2,CASSQDRFGDGYTF
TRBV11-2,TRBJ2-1,CASSQSGTSGGAHNEQFF
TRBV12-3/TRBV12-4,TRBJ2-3,CASLSGGSGPDTQYF
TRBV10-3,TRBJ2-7,CAISGTSADEQYF
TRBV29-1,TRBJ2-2,CSRGGAGGELFF